The 32 T cell receptor beta chains below were found in one sample sequenced in a study of cytomegalovirus exposure and HLA in healthy donors. PCR amplification relied on 60 Vbeta primers (plus 13 Jbeta primers). Profiling relied on immunoSEQ multiplex PCR, and the TCRdb table lists in-frame clones only, not all of them. The sample totals tens of thousands of clones. Sequences were obtained from PBMCs. The source of these receptors is a male donor in good health and CMV-seronegative.

The rearrangement joins TRBV5-1 to TRBJ2-2; no firm D call. V was shortened by 1 base and J by 4 bases, with 14 bases between the two germline ends. CDR1 is SGHRS and CDR2 is YFSETQ in the germline V gene. This CDR3 has 16 residues. In nucleotides, the CDR3 is TGCGCCAGCAGCTTGACTGGCGCGGAATCCACCGGGGAGCTGTTTTTT. This sequence encodes CASSLTGAESTGELFF.

V and J are TRBV6-1 and TRBJ2-4; 7 bases are shared with TRBD1. After removal of 6 bases from V and 6 bases from J, the junction contained 5 bases not matched to a gene. Germline CDR1 and CDR2: MNHNS and SASEGT. This CDR3 has 13 residues. The CDR3 bases are TGTGCCAGCAGGGAGACAGGGAGAAACATTCAGTACTTC. This translates into CASRETGRNIQYF.

The genes are TRBV5-1 and TRBJ2-2; D may be TRBD2 (5 bases). Germline V lookup: CDR1 SGHRS, CDR2 YFSETQ. The CDR3 runs to 15 residues. V lost 4 bases, J lost 4 bases, and 14 bases lay in between. The CDR3 region is CASSRALGSTGELFF. DNA for the CDR3: TGCGCCAGCAGCCGGGCACTAGGAAGCACCGGGGAGCTGTTTTTT.

The chain uses TRBV6-1 and TRBJ1-6; weak D call: TRBD1 (5 bases). The V gene lost 5 bases and the J gene lost 10 bases, with 9 bases spanning the gap. The CDR3 length is 12 residues. Germline lookup yields CDR1 MNHNS and CDR2 SASEGT. The CDR3 nucleotides read TGTGCCAGCAGTAATAGGGGCTCACCCCTCCACTTT. Protein sequence: CASSNRGSPLHF.

The chain carries TRBV4-3 and TRBJ1-2; D is uncertain. The germline V gene encodes CDR1 LGHNA and CDR2 YSLEER. Trimming removed 0 bases at V and 3 bases at J, with 8 bases between. This CDR3 is built from 14 residues. The CDR3 DNA reads TGCGCCAGCAGCCAAGATTCAGGCTACTATGGCTACACCTTC. Translating gives CASSQDSGYYGYTF.

The gene calls are TRBV5-1 and TRBJ2-1, with D perhaps matching TRBD1 (6 bases). This CDR3 comprises 14 residues. Trimming stripped 6 bases from V and 0 bases from J, with 10 bases between. Germline assignment: CDR1 SGHRS and CDR2 YFSETQ. The CDR3 DNA is TGCGCCAGCACCCGGGACACCTCCTACAATGAGCAGTTCTTC. As protein: CASTRDTSYNEQFF.

The CDR3 loop is CASSLQGLVNTEAFF. The CDR3, as DNA: TGTGCCAGCAGCTTACAGGGTTTGGTGAACACTGAAGCTTTCTTT. The chain combines TRBV11-1 with TRBJ1-1; TRBD1 is a possible D gene (5 bases). The CDR3 runs 15 residues. Germline V gene lookup returns CDR1 SGHAT and CDR2 FQDESV (reference sequence). Trimming removed 2 bases at V and 0 bases at J, with 10 bases between.

The chain couples TRBV7-2 to TRBJ1-4; the D gene is possibly TRBD1 (5 bases). CDR1 SGHTA and CDR2 FQGNSA come from the germline V gene. This CDR3 is built from 13 residues. The V gene lost 8 bases and the J gene lost 7 bases, with 14 bases spanning the gap. CDR3 nucleotide sequence: TGTGCCAGCCACAGGTCGATCGGTGAAAAACTGTTTTTT. This codes for CASHRSIGEKLFF.

To note about this clone: The same CDR3 is also encoded by other DNA sequences in this sample. The V gene is TRBV4-3, the J gene TRBJ2-1; 8 nucleotides line up with TRBD2. Germline CDR1 reads LGHNA; CDR2 reads YSLEER. V lost 0 bases to trimming and J lost 0 bases; unmatched junction nucleotides: 1. The CDR3 has 16 amino acids. CDR3 DNA: TGCGCCAGCAGCCAAGAGGGACTAGGCTCCTACAATGAGCAGTTCTTC. Its translation is CASSQEGLGSYNEQFF.

The rearrangement joins TRBV18 to TRBJ1-2, with a possible D match to TRBD1 (5 bases). Germline V lookup: CDR1 KGHSH, CDR2 LQKENI. The CDR3 consists of 15 residues. V lost 5 bases and J lost 6, with 19 bases in between. The chain's CDR3 is CASSSYGGEEDGYTF. CDR3 bases: TGTGCCAGCTCATCTTACGGGGGGGAAGAGGATGGCTACACCTTC.

Remarks on this clone: Germline and junction disagree at one end, which may indicate a read error. The chain uses TRBV15 and TRBJ1-1, with D uncertain. The CDR3 totals 15 residues. In germline, CDR1 is LNHNV, CDR2 YYDKDF (reference sequence). The CDR3 protein is CATSRDSQPNTEDFF. The CDR3, as DNA: TGTGCCACCAGCAGAGATTCACAGCCGAACACTGAAGATTTCTTT.

J is TRBJ1-5 and V is TRBV19; a weak D match, TRBD1 (5 bases). The CDR3 runs 15 residues. Looked up from germline, CDR1 is LNHDA and CDR2 is SQIVND (reference sequence). V lost 8 bases and J 1 base, leaving 15 bases between the germline ends. CDR3: CASGGDRGSNQPQHF. CDR3 coding DNA: TGTGCCAGTGGGGGGGATCGAGGCAGCAATCAGCCCCAGCATTTT.

CDR3 coding DNA: TGTGCCAGCAGCTCCGGGACAGGGATTGGCTACACCTTC. Its protein product is CASSSGTGIGYTF. This chain connects TRBV7-9 to TRBJ1-2; 9 positions agree with TRBD1. Germline V gives CDR1 SEHNR, CDR2 FQNEAQ (reference sequence). The CDR3 loop spans 13 amino acids. Trimming cost V 4 bases and J 7 bases; bases outside gene matches: 4.

This chain joins TRBV6-5 and TRBJ1-2, with a weak D call TRBD1 (6 bases). CDR1 and CDR2 (germline): MNHEY, SVGAGI. V dropped 5 bases and J dropped 4 bases, with 14 bases sitting between them. This CDR3 has 14 amino acids. The DNA of the CDR3 is TGTGCCAGCAGTAGGGGCAGGGGTGGCTATGGCTACACCTTC. Protein sequence: CASSRGRGGYGYTF.

The chain joins TRBV11-3 to TRBJ2-1; D not certain. Germline values: CDR1 SGHNT, CDR2 YENEEA. CDR3 length equals 14 residues. V lost 0 bases and J lost 5, with 8 bases in between. For the CDR3, the DNA is TGTGCCAGCAGCTTAGATGGGCAGAACAATGAGCAGTTCTTC. Protein product: CASSLDGQNNEQFF.

Turning to this clone: An end of the junction does not agree with germline; a read error may underlie this. The gene calls are TRBV5-4 and TRBJ2-2, with 12 bases that match TRBD2. The length of the CDR3 is 13 residues. Germline CDR1 is SGHNT and CDR2 is YYREEE (reference sequence). CDR3 residues: CASSVRLAGELVF. CDR3 DNA: TGTGCCAGCAGCGTCCGACTAGCGGGAGAATTGGTTTTT. Full variable domain (outside the CDR3, taken from reference TRBV5-4 and TRBJ2-2): ETGVTQSPTHLIKTRGQQVTLRCSSQSGHNTVSWYQQALGQGPQFIFQYYREEENGRGNFPPRFSGLQFPNYSSELNVNALELDDSALYLCASSVRLAGELVFGEGSRLTVL.

The chain is built from TRBV5-1 and TRBJ2-7; D remains ambiguous. The CDR3 runs 15 residues. Per the germline V gene, CDR1 is SGHRS and CDR2 is YFSETQ. The V and J ends lost 0 bases and 2 bases respectively, with 12 bases between them. The CDR3 coding sequence is TGCGCCAGCAGCTTGGAGCTAGGCGACGCCTACGAGCAGTACTTC. Encoded protein: CASSLELGDAYEQYF.

V is TRBV11-3 and J is TRBJ2-1; 14 bases are shared with TRBD2. The length of the CDR3 is 14 residues. The germline V gene encodes CDR1 SGHNT and CDR2 YENEEA. J was trimmed by 8 bases and V by 3 bases; bases with no gene match: 0. CDR3 DNA sequence: TGTGCCAGCAGCTTGGGACTAGCGGGGGATGAGCAGTTCTTC. Protein product: CASSLGLAGDEQFF.

This rearrangement joins TRBV18 to TRBJ2-5; possible D gene TRBD1, 6 bases. The J call may be incorrect, as the DNA end agrees better with TRBJ2-7. CDR3 length: 13 amino acids. The germline CDR1 and CDR2 sequences are KGHSH and LQKENI. CDR3 sequence: CASSGGQYYEQYF. DNA for the CDR3: TGTGCCAGCTCAGGAGGACAGTACTACGAGCAGTACTTC.

Remarks on this clone: Other DNA variants within this sample encode the same CDR3. The gene calls are TRBV29-1 and TRBJ2-3; TRBD2 aligns across 7 bases. The CDR3 extends over 15 amino acids. Germline assignment: CDR1 SQVTM and CDR2 ANQGSEA. J lost 4 bases, V lost 4 bases, and 11 bases had no gene match. CDR3 nucleotide sequence: TGCAGCGTTGGGGTCGGTGGGAGGGCCTCAGATACGCAGTATTTT. Translation gives CSVGVGGRASDTQYF.

The V gene is TRBV7-9, the J gene TRBJ2-3, with D maybe TRBD2 (6 bases). Per the germline V gene, CDR1 is SEHNR and CDR2 is FQNEAQ (reference sequence). The CDR3 runs 13 residues. Trimming took off 5 bases at V and 13 bases at J, with 19 bases between the two ends. CDR3 sequence (DNA): TGTGCCAGCAGCCCGGAGGCCGGGACTCGGGAGTATTTT. Translating it yields CASSPEAGTREYF.

The chain employs TRBV5-5 and TRBJ1-4, with unresolved D. The CDR3 runs 15 residues. The germline gives CDR1 SGHKS, CDR2 YYEKEE (reference sequence). V was cut by 4 bases and J by 3 bases, with 13 bases left in between. The CDR3 here is CASSPLTRSNEKLFF. The CDR3 nucleotides read TGTGCCAGCAGCCCCTTAACGCGTTCTAATGAAAAACTGTTTTTT.

The chain has TRBV11-2 and TRBJ2-7, with 10 bases that match TRBD2. J was trimmed by 4 bases and V by 5 bases; bases with no gene match: 17. The CDR3 covers 18 residues. Germline values: CDR1 SGHAT, CDR2 FQNNGV. The CDR3 DNA reads TGTGCCAGCAGCCCCCCCCTGGGCCTAGCGGGAGTTAGGTACGAGCAGTACTTC. Amino acid sequence: CASSPPLGLAGVRYEQYF.

The gene calls are TRBV30 and TRBJ2-7; perhaps TRBD1 as D (6 bases). Germline assignment: CDR1 GTSNPN and CDR2 SVGIG (reference sequence). This CDR3 has 11 amino acids. The V end lost 2 bases, the J end lost 4 bases, and 6 bases lay between the germline ends. The CDR3 nucleotides are TGTGCCTGGAGTCAGGGGTACGAGCAGTACTTC. This codes for CAWSQGYEQYF.

The chain combines TRBV5-1 with TRBJ1-5, with D unclear. Trimming took off 7 bases at V and 4 bases at J, with 18 bases between the two ends. Germline loops: CDR1 SGHRS, CDR2 YFSETQ. The CDR3 is made up of 15 amino acids. This CDR3 reads CASPLTQILNQPQHF. The CDR3 coding sequence is TGCGCCAGCCCCCTGACACAGATTTTGAATCAGCCCCAGCATTTT.

The rearrangement uses TRBV7-2 and TRBJ1-2; D not resolved. The CDR3 is 12 residues long. The V and J ends lost 1 base and 4 bases respectively, with 4 bases between them. Germline V CDR1 and CDR2: SGHTA, FQGNSA. This CDR3 reads CASSLGSYGYTF. CDR3 nucleotides: TGTGCCAGCAGCTTAGGGAGCTATGGCTACACCTTC.

The chain combines TRBV27 with TRBJ2-7, with 12 positions matching TRBD2. After removal of 9 bases from V and 3 bases from J, the junction contained 18 bases not matched to a gene. The CDR3 is 18 amino acids. CDR1 and CDR2 from the germline V gene are MNHEY and SMNVEV (reference sequence). This CDR3 is CARPRTGLAGTWGYEQYF. The CDR3 bases are TGTGCCAGGCCCCGAACGGGACTAGCGGGTACCTGGGGCTACGAGCAGTACTTC.

About this clone: At the DNA level, this CDR3 is encoded by other sequences in the same sample as well. This sequence joins TRBV18 and TRBJ1-5, with TRBD1 matching 8 bases. CDR1 KGHSH and CDR2 LQKENI come from the germline V gene. This CDR3 is 14 amino acids long. Trimming removed 3 bases from V and 4 bases from J; junction bases left unmatched: 2. DNA of the CDR3: TGTGCCAGCTCACCGGGGGACAGGAATCAGCCCCAGCATTTT. Its protein is CASSPGDRNQPQHF.

This chain links TRBV7-2 with TRBJ2-7; tentatively, D is TRBD1 (5 bases). The CDR3 consists of 13 residues. Germline values: CDR1 SGHTA, CDR2 FQGNSA. V lost 5 bases, J lost 6 bases, and 14 bases lay in between. The CDR3 DNA follows: TGTGCCAGCAGCCCACTAAGGGGTGGCGAGCAGTACTTC. This sequence encodes CASSPLRGGEQYF.

This chain connects TRBV5-1 to TRBJ2-1; 9 bases map to TRBD2. Germline trimming cut 5 bases from V and 9 bases from J; bases unmatched to any gene: 9. The germline V gene encodes CDR1 SGHRS and CDR2 YFSETQ. This CDR3 is 14 amino acids long. In nucleotides, the CDR3 is TGCGCCAGCAGTTTAGCGGGAGCCGACAGTGAGCAGTTCTTC. It encodes CASSLAGADSEQFF.

The V call is TRBV19, the J call TRBJ2-3; TRBD2 agrees at 13 bases. The germline gives CDR1 LNHDA, CDR2 SQIVND (reference sequence). CDR3 size: 15 residues. V was pared by 3 bases and J by 6 bases, with 3 bases of the junction left unmatched. The CDR3 DNA reads as TGTGCCAGTAGTATGACTAGCGGGAGGATTGATACGCAGTATTTT. Its protein product is CASSMTSGRIDTQYF.

The rearrangement links TRBV2 to TRBJ1-2; D is unresolved. There are 12 residues in the CDR3. Looked up from germline, CDR1 is SNHLY and CDR2 is FYNNEI. The V and J ends lost 4 bases and 8 bases respectively, with 11 bases between them. CDR3 nucleotide sequence: TGTGCCAGCAGTGGTTTAGTTCGGGGCTACACCTTC. Its protein is CASSGLVRGYTF.